The 13 T cell receptor beta chains in this list originate from one sample, sequenced in a study of control samples from healthy donors and cancer patients. TCRdb keeps only in-frame clones here, not all; method: immunoSEQ multiplex PCR. Of around 79,000 clones listed, over 85% are singletons. The sequenced sample was PBMCs. These receptors were obtained from a woman between 40 and 55 years old with lung cancer.

This clone was seen a single time. The chain combines TRBV27 with TRBJ2-3, with a possible D match to TRBD2 (6 bases). V was cut by 6 bases and J by 1 base, with 17 bases left in between. The CDR3 is 16 residues long. Germline V gene data show CDR1 as MNHEY and CDR2 as SMNVEV (reference sequence). CDR3 DNA: TGTGCCAGCAGACGCCCGGGGGAAGCGGGCACAGATACGCAGTATTTT. This sequence encodes CASRRPGEAGTDTQYF.

The chain links TRBV6-5 to TRBJ1-1; TRBD1 is a possible D gene (5 bases). V dropped 2 bases and J dropped 11 bases, with 12 bases sitting between them. Germline CDR1 MNHEY, CDR2 SVGAGI. The CDR3 runs to 12 residues. CDR3 amino acids: CASSYPQGRAFF. The CDR3 region has the DNA TGTGCCAGCAGTTACCCGCAGGGAAGGGCTTTCTTT.

This clone occurred once. J is TRBJ2-1 and V is TRBV9; D is undetermined. CDR1 SGDLS and CDR2 YYNGEE come from the germline V gene. Trimming left V 3 bases short and J 0 bases short, with 4 bases between. CDR3 size: 13 residues. Here the CDR3 reads CASSALSYNEQFF. Here the CDR3 DNA reads TGTGCCAGCAGCGCCCTCTCCTACAATGAGCAGTTCTTC.

This rearrangement joins TRBV2 to TRBJ2-2, with 7 bases lining up with TRBD1. Germline V gene data show CDR1 as SNHLY and CDR2 as FYNNEI. This CDR3 region has 13 residues. V shed 4 bases, J shed 8 bases, and the junction held 4 bases outside the gene matches. The DNA of the CDR3 is TGTGCCAGCAGTGCCAGGGGGTCTGGGGAGCTGTTTTTT. This sequence encodes CASSARGSGELFF.

This chain uses TRBV7-9 with TRBJ1-4; TRBD1 aligns across 7 bases. The CDR3 is 16 amino acids. V was clipped by 5 bases and J by 5 bases; unmatched bases: 11. CDR1 and CDR2 from the germline V gene are SEHNR and FQNEAQ (reference sequence). CDR3 sequence: CASSDSWTGANEKLFF. Written as DNA, the CDR3 is TGTGCCAGCAGCGATTCCTGGACAGGCGCAAATGAAAAACTGTTTTTT. Full variable domain (rest looked up from reference TRBV7-9 and TRBJ1-4): DTGVSQNPRHKITKRGQNVTFRCDPISEHNRLYWYRQTLGQGPEFLTYFQNEAQLEKSRLLSDRFSAERPKGSFSTLEIQRTEQGDSAMYLCASSDSWTGANEKLFFGSGTQLSVL.

V is TRBV9 and J is TRBJ2-7; D is unresolved. V was shortened by 0 bases and J by 2 bases, with 9 bases between the two germline ends. The CDR3 covers 14 residues. Germline V gene sequence: CDR1 SGDLS, CDR2 YYNGEE. The CDR3 coding sequence is TGTGCCAGCAGCGTAGAATCGGCGGCCTACGAGCAGTACTTC. Its translation: CASSVESAAYEQYF.

Written as DNA, the CDR3 is TGTGCCAGTAGTAAGGATCACCCCCGAAACATTCAGTACTTC. Translation: CASSKDHPRNIQYF. This rearrangement joins TRBV19 to TRBJ2-4; D ambiguous. The germline V and J ends were trimmed by 4 bases and 6 bases, with 13 bases remaining between them. This CDR3 is 14 amino acids long. CDR1 and CDR2 (germline): LNHDA, SQIVND (reference sequence).

V is TRBV27 and J is TRBJ2-3; D unclear. Trimming took off 8 bases at V and 0 bases at J, with 3 bases between the two ends. The CDR3 has 11 residues. Germline V gene lookup returns CDR1 MNHEY and CDR2 SMNVEV (reference sequence). CDR3 amino acids: CASSSTDTQYF. The CDR3 region has the DNA TGTGCCAGCTCTAGCACAGATACGCAGTATTTT.

The V call is TRBV18, the J call TRBJ1-1; no definite D call. Looked up from germline, CDR1 is KGHSH and CDR2 is LQKENI. Trimming shortened V by 5 bases and J by 1 base, and 17 bases separated the two germline ends. The CDR3 is 16 residues long. The CDR3 DNA reads as TGTGCCAGCTCAGTTCAAGTATATGCGGGGAACACTGAAGCTTTCTTT. It yields the protein CASSVQVYAGNTEAFF.

CDR3 bases: TGTGCCAGTAGTATAGGTTTGGTCAGCTACAATGAGCAGTTCTTC. It translates to CASSIGLVSYNEQFF. The V call is TRBV19, the J call TRBJ2-1; D remains unclear. CDR1 is LNHDA, CDR2 SQIVND, per germline (reference sequence). The V end lost 1 base, the J end lost 3 bases, and 10 bases lay between the germline ends. This CDR3 is 15 amino acids long.

The chain links TRBV7-9 to TRBJ2-3; 9 nucleotides align to TRBD2. This CDR3 has 15 amino acids. V lost 0 bases to trimming and J lost 4 bases; unmatched junction nucleotides: 2. CDR1 is SEHNR and CDR2 is FQNEAQ in the germline V gene (reference sequence). The CDR3 bases are TGTGCCAGCAGCTTAGCGCGCGGGGGGGCAGATACGCAGTATTTT. This gives the protein CASSLARGGADTQYF.

The V call is TRBV7-9, the J call TRBJ2-7; possible D gene TRBD1, 5 bases. Trimming stripped 4 bases from V and 2 bases from J, with 12 bases between. The CDR3 consists of 14 residues. CDR1 and CDR2 from the germline V gene are SEHNR and FQNEAQ (reference sequence). The CDR3 sequence is CASSSAWGPYEQYF. The CDR3 DNA is TGTGCCAGCAGCTCAGCCTGGGGCCCCTACGAGCAGTACTTC.

The chain links TRBV5-1 to TRBJ1-5; D perhaps matches TRBD1 (6 bases). The CDR3 extends over 16 amino acids. Germline CDR1 reads SGHRS; CDR2 reads YFSETQ. V was trimmed by 0 bases and J by 3 bases, leaving 13 bases between them. CDR3 nucleotides: TGCGCCAGCAGCTTGGAGGGCAGGGGAATCAATCAGCCCCAGCATTTT. It yields the protein CASSLEGRGINQPQHF.